Sequencing of this T cell receptor (beta chain) was carried out in a study of T-cell reconstitution after alpha-beta-depleted transplantation in children. In its sample, this clonotype was seen a few times. Preparation of the TCRbeta library involved a method that used unique molecular identifiers. TCRdb fed the PCR reads into MiXCR, producing one record per CDR3 protein. The sample consists of 450,000 to 600,000 distinct CDR3 sequences, around 19% of them appearing once. The V and J ends lost 3 bases and 1 base respectively, with 12 bases between them. The CDR3 has 15 amino acids. Germline CDR1 reads SGDLS; CDR2 reads YYNGEE.

This clonotype was sampled from a human donor who donated a stem cell graft to a child with acute lymphoblastic leukemia. V gene TRBV9 combines with J gene TRBJ2-3; a possible D gene is TRBD2 (6 bases). The specimen was PBMCs from the stem cell graft donor, collected from the stem cell graft. The CDR3 loop is CASSGTSLGTDTQYF. Here the CDR3 DNA reads TGTGCCAGCAGCGGCACTAGCCTCGGCACAGATACGCAGTATTTT. Filled out from reference TRBV9 and TRBJ2-3, the complete variable domain reads DSGVTQTPKHLITATGQRVTLRCSPRSGDLSVYWYQQSLDQGLQFLIQYYNGEERAKGNILERFSAQQFPDLHSELNLSSLELGDSALYFCASSGTSLGTDTQYFGPGTRLTVL.